This T cell receptor (beta chain) stems from a study of T cell responses to AZD1222 COVID-19 vaccine (dated by TCRdb to the early 2020s). The study in broad terms: TCR sequencing covered roughly 230 trial participants: approximately 200 given two doses of AZD1222 and around 25 given two doses of MenACWY control vaccine. Enrollment into the trials was organized by age into subgroups of 18-55, 56-69 and 70-plus years, and those subgroups contained roughly 150, 30 and 60 TCR-sequenced participants, respectively. Overall study results and their limits: The vaccine-associated CD4 TCRs covered the entire spike protein, and the dominant responses fell in regions 160-218 and 743-854. After two AZD1222 doses, spike-specific TCR breadth and depth were significantly higher than at day 0 and than in MenACWY recipients. Conclusions about previously exposed vaccinees are limited, since just a handful of AZD1222 recipients were seropositive for SARS-CoV-2 at baseline. Most participants were white British and females outnumbered males, and the authors suggested that clonal diversity may have been underestimated. Because no day 14 peak-response samples were available, the repertoires could be characterized only after the peak T cell response. Reportedly, almost half of the unique spike-specific TCRs recognized epitopes lying outside the regions that are mutated in the B.1.351 and B.1.1.7 variants. In the small 56-69-year group, the increase in depth fell short of significance, most likely because of low power.

The germline V gene (reference sequence) yields MNHNY for CDR1 and SVGAGI for CDR2. Including the terminal cysteine and phenylalanine, the CDR3 comprises 13 residues. The sequence is cut down to CDR3 DNA, 39 bases in frame from base 1. The trim is 6 bases for V and 0 bases for J, with a gap of 5 bases between the germline ends. The CDR3 regions of human TCRbeta chains were analyzed by immunosequencing. The published analysis was carried out like this. TCRs in the repertoires were matched against a reference library of SARS-CoV-2-specific TCRs that had been generated with the MIRA antigen-specificity platform. Breadth was defined as the fraction of unique TCRs that were SARS-CoV-2-associated. Depth was defined as the fraction of total T cells that were SARS-CoV-2-associated. Using the MIRA data, each spike-specific TCR was mapped to the spike region that the TCR reacts to and placed in a CD4 or CD8 class. Log10-transformed breadth and depth values were compared by one-way ANOVA with Sidak's multiple comparisons tests. TCRdb holds this immuneACCESS table with in-frame rearrangements only. Some clones are missing; in checked studies, unresolved V genes explain under half, and the rest has no known cause. That table furnishes V, J and clone size, whereas the DNA furnished D and trimming. The sample table holds 180,000 or so clones, of which more than 85% were seen once. The top ten hold 1.5% to 2% of the sample.

The meaning of the sample's time point label: about 28 days (+/-7) after the second vaccine dose. Because spike-specific TCR depth and breadth did not differ between the two schedules, AZD1222 recipients who got a second dose at roughly 4 weeks were pooled with those who got a second dose at roughly 12 weeks. Samples from vaccinated people were obtained from the UK trials COV001 and COV002, which included a single-blind randomized controlled phase 2/3 trial of AZD1222 (ChAdOx1 nCoV-19) in healthy adults. Trial participant PBMC samples were collected at day 0 and day 28 after the second dose for TCRbeta chain sequencing. A word on this clone: Its antigen is unknown. Base-call qualities are not available, and no considerably larger clone is one nucleotide away.

This receptor chain uses TRBV6-6 and TRBJ2-2, with an unclear D gene assignment. This clonotype originated in an adult who received the AZD1222 COVID-19 vaccine. Source: peripheral blood, taken 28 days after the second AZD1222 dose. The sequenced DNA is TGTGCCAGCAGACCACCGAACACCGGGGAGCTGTTTTTT. This yields the protein CASRPPNTGELFF.